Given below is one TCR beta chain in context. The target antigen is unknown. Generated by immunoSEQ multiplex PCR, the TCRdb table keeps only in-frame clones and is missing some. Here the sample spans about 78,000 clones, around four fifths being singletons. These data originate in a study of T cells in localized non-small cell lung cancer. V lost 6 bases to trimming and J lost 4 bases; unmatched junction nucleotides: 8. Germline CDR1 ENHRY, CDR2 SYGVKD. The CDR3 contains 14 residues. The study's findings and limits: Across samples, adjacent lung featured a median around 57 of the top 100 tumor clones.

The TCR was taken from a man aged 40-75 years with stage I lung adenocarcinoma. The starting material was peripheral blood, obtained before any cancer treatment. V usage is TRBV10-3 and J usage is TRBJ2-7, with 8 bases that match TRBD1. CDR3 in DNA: TGTGCCATCAGGGGGACAGGAGATGGATACGAGCAGTACTTC. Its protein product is CAIRGTGDGYEQYF.